One T cell receptor beta chain is described in this entry. Its antigen is currently unknown. The record originates from a study of OX40 agonist ivuxolimab in advanced cancers. About the research overall: Ivuxolimab, an agonistic anti-OX40 (CD134) antibody, was given to patients. Prior anti-PD-1, anti-PD-L1 or anti-CTLA-4 therapy did not bar entry, and approximately 43% had some. Study results and limitations: Clonal expansion was among the lowest in partial responders at 0.1-3.0 mg/kg, especially CD8+. Undetermined was the antigen specificity of the expanded peripheral T cells.

Germline assignment: CDR1 SGHTS and CDR2 YDEGEE. This CDR3 comprises 17 residues. The ends were cut back, 4 bases at V and 8 bases at J, with 22 bases in the middle. Sequencing was performed with immunoSEQ multiplex PCR; in TCRdb, only in-frame clones are kept and a portion is missing. The sample yields around 110,000 clones, 85% to 95% seen once. This chain links TRBV5-8 with TRBJ1-6; D gene uncertain. The TCR sequence derives from an adult with an advanced solid tumor such as melanoma, head and neck, liver or kidney cancer. The specimen was CD4+ or CD8+ T cells sorted from blood, collected in a trial of the OX40 agonist ivuxolimab. The CDR3 reads CASSPGVTGRADSPLHF. The CDR3 coding sequence is TGTGCCAGCAGCCCCGGTGTAACCGGCCGGGCCGATTCACCCCTCCACTTT.